This is a list of T cell receptor beta chains from one sample in a study of T cells after somatic rescue of genetic block. Libraries were prepared by immunoSEQ multiplex PCR; TCRdb keeps only in-frame clonotypes and omits some of them. The sample records 60,000 to 90,000 clones, under 95% being singletons. Sequenced: peripheral blood mononuclear cells (PBMCs). The receptor set was obtained from a young man. CDR3s include the opening cysteine and the closing phenylalanine or tryptophan. Fields, in order: D gene, V gene, J gene, clone size, CDR3 DNA, CDR3 protein. The D gene is left open where the match is weak. Clone size appears in some rows only: once, few, many, or a class for an expanded clone.

>NA|TRBV10-3|TRBJ1-5|NA
TGTGCCATCAGTGGAGGAGGGGGAGATCAGCCCCAGCATTTT
CAISGGGGDQPQHF
>NA|TRBV27|TRBJ1-5|NA
TGTGCCAGCAGTCCCCATGCCGGGCGTAGCAATCAGCCCCAGCATTTT
CASSPHAGRSNQPQHF
>NA|TRBV27|TRBJ1-1|NA
TGTGCCAGCAGTTTGACAATCAACACTGAAGCTTTCTTT
CASSLTINTEAFF
>NA|TRBV18|TRBJ2-6|NA
TGTGCCAGCTCACCACTTCAGGGTTTGCCCTCTGGGGCCAACGTCCTGACTTTC
CASSPLQGLPSGANVLTF
>NA|TRBV11-3|TRBJ2-7|NA
TGTGCCAGCAGCTTAACCGGGGGCTCCTACGAGCAGTACTTC
CASSLTGGSYEQYF
>TRBD2|TRBV28|TRBJ2-5|NA
TGTGCCAGCAGCCAGGGAGGGTGGTACCAAGAGACCCAGTACTTC
CASSQGGWYQETQYF
>NA|TRBV4-1|TRBJ2-2|few
TGCGCCAGCAGCCAAACACTAGGGGAGCTGTTTTTT
CASSQTLGELFF
>NA|TRBV5-5|TRBJ1-1|NA
TGTGCCAGCACCATTGGAGGGGCCTCTATGAACACTGAAGCTTTCTTT
CASTIGGASMNTEAFF
>NA|TRBV28|TRBJ2-4|NA
TGTGCCAGCAGTTTCAGGGGGGTCGCCAAAAACATTCAGTACTTC
CASSFRGVAKNIQYF
>TRBD1|TRBV6-5|TRBJ2-2|NA
TGTGCCAGCAGTCGGACAGGGGGCGGCACCGGGGAGCTGTTTTTT
CASSRTGGGTGELFF
>NA|TRBV29-1|TRBJ1-1|few
TGCAGCGTTGTTCGGGGAGGCACTGAAGCTTTCTTT
CSVVRGGTEAFF
>TRBD1|TRBV28|TRBJ1-4|NA
TGTGCCAGCGCCCACGGGGGCAGGGGGCTTAATGAAAAACTGTTTTTT
CASAHGGRGLNEKLFF
>NA|TRBV27|TRBJ1-2|NA
TGTGCCAGCAGCCCCATCGGTTCCTATGGCTACACCTTC
CASSPIGSYGYTF
>NA|TRBV5-1|TRBJ2-5|NA
TGCGCCAGCAGCTTGCCTAGTTCAGAGACCCAGTACTTC
CASSLPSSETQYF
>NA|TRBV10-3|TRBJ2-1|once
TGTGCCATCAACCCCGAGAGCTCCTACAATGAGCAGTTCTTC
CAINPESSYNEQFF
>NA|TRBV6-6|TRBJ1-6|few
TGTGCCACCTCGGGCTCGAGCTCCTATAATTCACCCCTCCACTTT
CATSGSSSYNSPLHF
>TRBD2|TRBV18|TRBJ2-7|few
TGTGCCAGCTCACCGACTAGCGGGAGGATCTCGTCCGAGCAGTACTTC
CASSPTSGRISSEQYF
>NA|TRBV19|TRBJ2-7|NA
TGTGCCAGTAGACCCCGGGGGAGCTCCTACGAGCAGTACTTC
CASRPRGSSYEQYF
>TRBD1|TRBV6-8|TRBJ2-7|NA
TGTGCCACATACAGGGGGGTTCGTGGGAGTCGGTCCGAGCAGTACTTC
CATYRGVRGSRSEQYF
>TRBD1|TRBV19|TRBJ2-7|NA
TGTGCCACCAATCCGGGACAGTACTCCTACGAGCAGTACTTC
CATNPGQYSYEQYF
>NA|TRBV5-5|TRBJ1-6|NA
TGTGCCAGCAGCTTCAGACGTGGAGGGTGGAATTCACCCCTCCACTTT
CASSFRRGGWNSPLHF
>NA|TRBV5-6|TRBJ1-1|NA
TGTGCCAGCAGCTCTGAAGTGAATGGGGTAGGGGACACTGAAGCTTTCTTT
CASSSEVNGVGDTEAFF
>TRBD2|TRBV6-1|TRBJ2-7|NA
TGTGCCAGCAGTAGGACTAGCGGGAGCCACGAGCAGTACTTC
CASSRTSGSHEQYF
>NA|TRBV21-1|TRBJ2-3|NA
TGTGCCAGCAGCAAAGCGGGAGGGCCTGTCGTCACAGATACGCAGTATTTT
CASSKAGGPVVTDTQYF